The clone carrying this T cell receptor (beta chain) was seen a handful of times. Its matching antigen is unknown. The data originate from a study of cytomegalovirus exposure and HLA in healthy donors. The wider study: Earlier, about 179 million T cells were analyzed, and around 100 million unique TCR beta sequences were found among them.

Primers for the PCR totalled 60 Vbeta and 13 Jbeta. Only in-frame clones appear in the TCRdb table, and some are missing; sequencing was by immunoSEQ multiplex PCR. The data contain 200,000 or so clones, approximately 82% of them singletons. From germline, CDR1 is SGHRS and CDR2 YFSETQ. The CDR3 covers 16 residues. Unmatched junction bases numbered 2, after V lost 4 bases and J lost 0 bases. The study's findings and limits: The study listed under 200 cytomegalovirus-associated TCR beta chains. DRB1 had the most TCR associations and HLA-C the fewest, a later analysis found, with rates varying by HLA locus. An Asian-associated ancestry cluster reportedly showed fewer N-insertions than the approximately 690-donor mean in a later analysis.

The source of this sequence is a woman aged 18-29 years in good health and CMV-seropositive. The chain carries TRBV5-1 and TRBJ2-1; 12 nucleotides match TRBD2. Sequenced input: PBMCs. The CDR3 sequence: CASSVTSGGSYNEQFF. The CDR3 DNA sequence: TGCGCCAGCAGCGTGACTAGCGGGGGCTCCTACAATGAGCAGTTCTTC.